The entry below describes one T cell receptor (beta chain). Its antigen remains unidentified. This entry belongs to a study of response to subunit inactivated influenza vaccine. Overall study findings and caveats: With each seasonal influenza vaccination, the authors suggested, few new T cells are recruited.

This CDR3 is 12 amino acids long. Between the trimmed V and J ends, which lost 6 bases and 9 bases, there was a span of 13 bases. One entry per CDR3 protein, called by TCRdb with MiXCR from the RT-PCR reads. This sample has some 640,000 distinct CDR3 sequences; 14% occur once, and the top ten carry roughly 6.4%. The sequence was collected from a man aged 50 or older who received an inactivated influenza vaccine. The chain couples TRBV12-3 or TRBV12-4 to TRBJ2-3; D gene unclear. The specimen was PBMCs from blood, collected roughly 15 days before vaccination. The CDR3 region is CASSRQIETQYF. CDR3 DNA sequence: TGTGCCAGCAGCCGTCAAATTGAGACGCAGTATTTT.